These 9 T cell receptor beta chains came from one sample sequenced in a study of T cell responses to AZD1222 COVID-19 vaccine. Produced via immunoSEQ multiplex PCR; TCRdb's table is partial and in-frame only. The data contain approximately 67,000 clones, around 80% of them seen just once; the ten biggest clones take up about 20%. The sequenced sample was peripheral blood, obtained on day 0 of AZD1222 vaccination. All receptors come from an adult in good health.

This clone was counted between two and nine times. This sequence joins TRBV27 and TRBJ1-6, with 10 bases matching TRBD1. Trimming cost V 6 bases and J 1 base; bases outside gene matches: 6. The CDR3 covers 17 residues. The V gene's germline CDR1 is MNHEY and CDR2 SMNVEV (reference sequence). The DNA of the CDR3 is TGTGCCAGCAGCCCAAGGACAGGGGGGTCCTATAATTCACCCCTCCACTTT. This gives the protein CASSPRTGGSYNSPLHF.

This rearrangement joins TRBV11-1 to TRBJ2-1, with 10 bases that match TRBD2. Germline V gives CDR1 SGHAT, CDR2 FQDESV (reference sequence). Unmatched junction bases numbered 5, after V lost 1 base and J lost 5 bases. The CDR3 consists of 16 residues. In DNA form, the CDR3 reads TGTGCCAGCAGCTTAGGTTGGACTAGCGGTCACAATGAGCAGTTCTTC. Translated: CASSLGWTSGHNEQFF.

This clone was seen more than once but under ten times. This chain joins TRBV4-2 and TRBJ1-5; D is perhaps TRBD1 (6 bases). Trimming pared 1 base from V and 5 bases from J, leaving 12 bases between. This CDR3 is 15 amino acids long. Per the germline V gene, CDR1 is LGHNA and CDR2 is YNFKEQ. This CDR3 reads CASSQGQGSHQPQHF. The CDR3 coding sequence is TGTGCCAGCAGCCAAGGGCAGGGGAGTCATCAGCCCCAGCATTTT.

V usage is TRBV7-2 and J usage is TRBJ2-2, with 10 bases matching TRBD1. Germline CDR1 SGHTA, CDR2 FQGNSA. The CDR3 consists of 16 residues. With 3 bases clipped from V and 4 bases from J, the junction kept 5 bases outside the gene matches. CDR3 protein: CASSLERTGGTGELFF. CDR3 nucleotides: TGTGCCAGCAGCTTGGAAAGGACAGGGGGCACCGGGGAGCTGTTTTTT.

The rearrangement links TRBV9 to TRBJ2-6, with 8 bases fitting TRBD1. The CDR3 consists of 16 residues. V was pared by 3 bases and J by 3 bases, with 5 bases of the junction left unmatched. Per the germline V gene, CDR1 is SGDLS and CDR2 is YYNGEE. The CDR3 is CASSGQGSDGANVLTF. In nucleotides, the CDR3 is TGTGCCAGCAGCGGACAGGGGAGTGATGGGGCCAACGTCCTGACTTTC.

The V call is TRBV29-1, the J call TRBJ2-7; D not certain. Germline V gives CDR1 SQVTM, CDR2 ANQGSEA. V was trimmed by 0 bases and J by 3 bases, leaving 9 bases between them. The CDR3 consists of 13 residues. CDR3 DNA sequence: TGCAGCGTTGAAGATGCCAGTTTCTACGAGCAGTACTTC. Translation: CSVEDASFYEQYF.

The chain couples TRBV28 to TRBJ1-5; the D is unclear. Germline CDR1 reads MDHEN; CDR2 reads SYDVKM. V lost 2 bases and J 0 bases, leaving 5 bases between the germline ends. The CDR3 is made up of 14 amino acids. The DNA of the CDR3 is TGTGCCAGCAGTTTACCATATAGCAATCAGCCCCAGCATTTT. This gives the protein CASSLPYSNQPQHF.

The genes are TRBV7-9 and TRBJ2-2, with 7 positions matching TRBD2. The CDR3 is made up of 16 amino acids. Germline V gene data show CDR1 as SEHNR and CDR2 as FQNEAQ (reference sequence). The V and J ends lost 5 bases and 4 bases, in that order; junction bases with no gene match: 10. The CDR3 spells CASSQQAGVGTGELFF. DNA for the CDR3: TGTGCCAGCAGCCAACAGGCGGGAGTTGGCACCGGGGAGCTGTTTTTT.

This chain uses TRBV28 with TRBJ1-2, with D uncertain. This CDR3 is 12 amino acids long. The V end lost 1 base, the J end lost 7 bases, and 7 bases lay between the germline ends. Germline CDR1 and CDR2: MDHEN and SYDVKM. In DNA, the CDR3 is TGTGCCAGCAGTTTATCCGGGAGTGGCTACACCTTC. As protein: CASSLSGSGYTF.